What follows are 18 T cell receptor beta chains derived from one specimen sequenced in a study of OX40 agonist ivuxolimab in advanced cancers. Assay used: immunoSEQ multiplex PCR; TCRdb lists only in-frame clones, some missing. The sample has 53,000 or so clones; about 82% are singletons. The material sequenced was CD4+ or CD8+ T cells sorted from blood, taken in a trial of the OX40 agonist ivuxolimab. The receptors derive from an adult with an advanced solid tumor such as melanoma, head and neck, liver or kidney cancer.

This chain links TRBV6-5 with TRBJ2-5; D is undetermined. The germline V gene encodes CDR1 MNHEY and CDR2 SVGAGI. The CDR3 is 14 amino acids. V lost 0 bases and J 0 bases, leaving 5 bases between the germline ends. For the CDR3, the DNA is TGTGCCAGCAGTTACTCCCAGTACCAAGAGACCCAGTACTTC. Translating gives CASSYSQYQETQYF.

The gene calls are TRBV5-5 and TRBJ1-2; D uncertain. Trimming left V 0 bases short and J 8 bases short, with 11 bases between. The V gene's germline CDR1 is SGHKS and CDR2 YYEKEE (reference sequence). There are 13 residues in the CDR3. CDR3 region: CASSLEAGSGYTF. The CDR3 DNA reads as TGTGCCAGCAGCTTGGAGGCCGGCAGCGGCTACACCTTC. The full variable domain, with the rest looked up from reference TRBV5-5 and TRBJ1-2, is DAGVTQSPTHLIKTRGQQVTLRCSPISGHKSVSWYQQVLGQGPQFIFQYYEKEERGRGNFPDRFSARQFPNYSSELNVNALLLGDSALYLCASSLEAGSGYTFGSGTRLTVV.

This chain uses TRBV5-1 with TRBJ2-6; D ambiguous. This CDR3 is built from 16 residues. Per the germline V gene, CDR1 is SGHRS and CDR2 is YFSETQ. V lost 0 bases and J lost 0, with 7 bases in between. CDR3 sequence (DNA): TGCGCCAGCAGCTTGGAGGTGGCCTCTGGGGCCAACGTCCTGACTTTC. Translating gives CASSLEVASGANVLTF.

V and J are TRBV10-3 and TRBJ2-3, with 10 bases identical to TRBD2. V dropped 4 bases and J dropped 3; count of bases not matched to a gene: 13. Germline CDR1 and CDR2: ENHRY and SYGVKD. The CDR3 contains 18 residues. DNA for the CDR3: TGTGCCATCAGTGCACGGCTAGCGGGGGAAAGTCGTACAGATACGCAGTATTTT. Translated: CAISARLAGESRTDTQYF.

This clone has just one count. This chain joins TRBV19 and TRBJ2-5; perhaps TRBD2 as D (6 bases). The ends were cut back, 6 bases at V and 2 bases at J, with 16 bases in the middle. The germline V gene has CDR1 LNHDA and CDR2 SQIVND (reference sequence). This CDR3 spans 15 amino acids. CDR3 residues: CASSFLGLQQETQYF. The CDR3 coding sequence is TGTGCCAGTAGCTTCTTGGGACTCCAACAAGAGACCCAGTACTTC.

CDR3 sequence reads: CASSRGTRSNEQFF. The CDR3 nucleotides read TGTGCCAGCTCACGCGGGACTAGGTCCAATGAGCAGTTCTTC. The chain has TRBV18 and TRBJ2-1, with 8 bases lining up with TRBD2. After removal of 4 bases from V and 6 bases from J, the junction contained 5 bases not matched to a gene. The CDR3 consists of 14 residues. The germline gives CDR1 KGHSH, CDR2 LQKENI.

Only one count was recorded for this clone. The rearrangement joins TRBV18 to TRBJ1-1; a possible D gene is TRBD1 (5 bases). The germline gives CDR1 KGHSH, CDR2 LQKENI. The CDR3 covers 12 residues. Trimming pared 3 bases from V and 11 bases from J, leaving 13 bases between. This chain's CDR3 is CASSPPGGEAFF. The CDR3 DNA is TGTGCCAGCTCACCCCCGGGAGGGGAGGCTTTCTTT. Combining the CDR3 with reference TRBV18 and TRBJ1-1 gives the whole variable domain NAGVMQNPRHLVRRRGQEARLRCSPMKGHSHVYWYRQLPEEGLKFMVYLQKENIIDESGMPKERFSAEFPKEGPSILRIQQVVRGDSAAYFCASSPPGGEAFFGQGTRLTVV.

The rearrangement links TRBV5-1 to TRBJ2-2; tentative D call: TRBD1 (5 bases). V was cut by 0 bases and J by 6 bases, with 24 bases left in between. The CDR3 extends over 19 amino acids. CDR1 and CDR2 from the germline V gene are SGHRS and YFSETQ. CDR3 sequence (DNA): TGCGCCAGCAGCTTGGGATTGGACAACCTAAGGACCATAGCCGGGGAGCTGTTTTTT. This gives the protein CASSLGLDNLRTIAGELFF.

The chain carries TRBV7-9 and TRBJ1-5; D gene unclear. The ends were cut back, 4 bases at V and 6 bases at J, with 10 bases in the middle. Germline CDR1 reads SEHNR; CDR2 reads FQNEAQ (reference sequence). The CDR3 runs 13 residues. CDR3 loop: CASSYGFSQPQHF. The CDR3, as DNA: TGTGCCAGCAGCTACGGATTTAGTCAGCCCCAGCATTTT.

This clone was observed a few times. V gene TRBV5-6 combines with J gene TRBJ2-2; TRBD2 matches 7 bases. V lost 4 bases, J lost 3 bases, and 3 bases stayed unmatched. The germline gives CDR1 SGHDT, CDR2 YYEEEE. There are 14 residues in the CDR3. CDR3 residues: CASSVGGYTGELFF. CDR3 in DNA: TGTGCCAGCAGCGTCGGGGGGTACACCGGGGAGCTGTTTTTT.

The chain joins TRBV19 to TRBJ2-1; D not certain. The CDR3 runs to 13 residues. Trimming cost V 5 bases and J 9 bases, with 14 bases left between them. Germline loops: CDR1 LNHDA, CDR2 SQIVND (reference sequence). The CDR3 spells CASSPPDLVEQFF. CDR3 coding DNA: TGTGCCAGTAGTCCCCCGGACCTTGTTGAGCAGTTCTTC.

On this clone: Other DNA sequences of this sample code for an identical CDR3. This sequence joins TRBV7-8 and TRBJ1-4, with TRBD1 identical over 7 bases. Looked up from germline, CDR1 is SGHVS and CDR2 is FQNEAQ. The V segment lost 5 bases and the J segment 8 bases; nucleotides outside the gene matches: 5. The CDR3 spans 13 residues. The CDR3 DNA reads TGTGCCAGCAGCAGAGGACAGGTCGAAAAACTGTTTTTT. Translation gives CASSRGQVEKLFF.

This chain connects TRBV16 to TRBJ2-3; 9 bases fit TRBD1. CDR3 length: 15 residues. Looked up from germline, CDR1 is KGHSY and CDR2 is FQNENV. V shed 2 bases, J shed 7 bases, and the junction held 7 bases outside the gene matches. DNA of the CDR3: TGTGCCAGCAGCCAACGGACAGGGGAGGGAAATACGCAGTATTTT. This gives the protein CASSQRTGEGNTQYF.

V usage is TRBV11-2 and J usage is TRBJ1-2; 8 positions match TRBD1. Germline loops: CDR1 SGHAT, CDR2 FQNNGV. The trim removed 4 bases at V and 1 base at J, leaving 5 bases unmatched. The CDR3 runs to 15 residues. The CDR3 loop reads CASSSYRGINYGYTF. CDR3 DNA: TGTGCCAGCAGCTCCTACAGGGGGATTAACTATGGCTACACCTTC. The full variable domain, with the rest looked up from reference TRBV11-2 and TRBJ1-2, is EAGVAQSPRYKIIEKRQSVAFWCNPISGHATLYWYQQILGQGPKLLIQFQNNGVVDDSQLPKDRFSAERLKGVDSTLKIQPAKLEDSAVYLCASSSYRGINYGYTFGSGTRLTVV.

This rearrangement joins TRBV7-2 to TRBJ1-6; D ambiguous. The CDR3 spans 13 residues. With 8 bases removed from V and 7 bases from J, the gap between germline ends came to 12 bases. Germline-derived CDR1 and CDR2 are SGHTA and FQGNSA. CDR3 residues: CASSSQSNSPLHF. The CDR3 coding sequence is TGTGCCAGCTCCAGTCAGTCAAATTCACCCCTCCACTTT.

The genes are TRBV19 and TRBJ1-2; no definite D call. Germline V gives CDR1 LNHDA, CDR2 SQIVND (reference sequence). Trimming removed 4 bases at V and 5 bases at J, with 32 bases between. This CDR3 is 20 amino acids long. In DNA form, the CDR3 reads TGTGCCAGTAGTACACCGACCTATCTTGTAGCCCCCGAGACGCCGTATGGCTACACCTTC. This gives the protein CASSTPTYLVAPETPYGYTF.

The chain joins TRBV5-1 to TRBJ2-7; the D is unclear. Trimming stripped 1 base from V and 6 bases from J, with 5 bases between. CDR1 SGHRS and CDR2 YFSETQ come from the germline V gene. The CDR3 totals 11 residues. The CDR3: CASSLNREQYF. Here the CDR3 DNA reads TGCGCCAGCAGCTTGAATCGCGAGCAGTACTTC.

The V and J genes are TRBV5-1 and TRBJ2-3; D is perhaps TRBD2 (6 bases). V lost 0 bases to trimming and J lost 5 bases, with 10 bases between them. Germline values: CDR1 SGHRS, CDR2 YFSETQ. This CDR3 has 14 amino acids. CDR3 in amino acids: CASSLVTGVDTQYF. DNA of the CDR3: TGCGCCAGCAGCTTGGTGACGGGAGTAGATACGCAGTATTTT. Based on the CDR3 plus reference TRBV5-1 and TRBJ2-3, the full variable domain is KAGVTQTPRYLIKTRGQQVTLSCSPISGHRSVSWYQQTPGQGLQFLFEYFSETQRNKGNFPGRFSGRQFSNSRSEMNVSTLELGDSALYLCASSLVTGVDTQYFGPGTRLTVL.